The 32 T cell receptor beta chains below all came from one sample that was sequenced in a study of T cells expressing NK-cell markers. TCRdb reprocessed the 5' RACE reads; each CDR3 protein has one entry and no DNA is given. The table for this sample gives more than 120,000 distinct CDR3 sequences. The sequenced sample consisted of blood T cells: a sorted CD56 or NKG2C T cell subset, CD4+ or CD8+ T cells, or bulk PBMC T cells (not recorded which). All receptors come from a man between 18 and 29 years old in good health.

V and J are TRBV12-3 or TRBV12-4 and TRBJ1-2; as DNA is missing, the TRBD1 call by TCRdb cannot be tested. The CDR3 sequence is 15 residues long. CDR3 region: CASSTTGTGLNGYTF.

This chain connects TRBV5-4 to TRBJ2-2. Germline V CDR1 and CDR2: SGHNT, YYREEE (reference sequence). The CDR3 is made up of 13 amino acids. CDR3: CASSLSLGGELFF.

This chain joins TRBV20-1 and TRBJ2-1; TCRdb names TRBD2, which stays unverified in the absence of DNA. The CDR3 covers 17 residues. Per germline, CDR1 DFQATT and CDR2 SNEGSKA (reference sequence). The chain's CDR3 is CSALGTTSGTRGNEQFF.

The V call is TRBV28, the J call TRBJ1-5. Germline CDR1 reads MDHEN; CDR2 reads SYDVKM. The CDR3 is 13 amino acids. CDR3 in amino acids: CASSWSTNQPQHF.

V is TRBV7-2 and J is TRBJ2-5; TCRdb picks TRBD1, but there is no DNA to check that call. CDR1 is SGHTA, CDR2 FQGNSA, per germline. The CDR3 contains 15 residues. The CDR3 loop reads CASSLIAWGQETQYF. Full variable domain (remainder filled in from reference TRBV7-2 and TRBJ2-5): GAGVSQSPSNKVTEKGKDVELRCDPISGHTALYWYRQSLGQGLEFLIYFQGNSAPDKSGLPSDRFSAERTGGSVSTLTIQRTQQEDSAVYLCASSLIAWGQETQYFGPGTRLLVL.

The J gene is TRBJ2-7, the V gene TRBV29-1; lacking DNA, the TRBD2 call made by TCRdb goes unchecked. The CDR3 runs to 17 residues. The germline gives CDR1 SQVTM, CDR2 ANQGSEA. CDR3 in amino acids: CSVEDRNGTSGPYEQYF.

The CDR3 protein is CASSLTENTEAFF. This chain uses TRBV4-3 with TRBJ1-1. Germline V CDR1 and CDR2: LGHNA, YSLEER. This CDR3 is built from 13 residues.

J is TRBJ2-3 and V is TRBV5-5. The germline V gene has CDR1 SGHKS and CDR2 YYEKEE (reference sequence). This CDR3 has 15 amino acids. CDR3 amino acids: CASSLDGQITDTQYF.

The genes are TRBV5-1 and TRBJ2-3; there is no DNA to check the TCRdb D call of TRBD1. Germline lookup yields CDR1 SGHRS and CDR2 YFSETQ. The CDR3 totals 14 residues. The chain's CDR3 is CASSFSSSGPVHYF. The entire variable domain, with the rest obtained from reference TRBV5-1 and TRBJ2-3, is as follows: KAGVTQTPRYLIKTRGQQVTLSCSPISGHRSVSWYQQTPGQGLQFLFEYFSETQRNKGNFPGRFSGRQFSNSRSEMNVSTLELGDSALYLCASSFSSSGPVHYFGPGTRLTVL.

The J gene is TRBJ2-7, the V gene TRBV28. Germline CDR1 reads MDHEN; CDR2 reads SYDVKM. The CDR3 runs to 13 residues. CDR3 loop: CASLPSSSYEQYF.

V is TRBV29-1 and J is TRBJ2-5; TCRdb picks TRBD2, but there is no DNA to check that call. The CDR3 consists of 18 residues. Germline V gives CDR1 SQVTM, CDR2 ANQGSEA. The CDR3 sequence is CSVEWGVIAGGRQETQYF.

The rearrangement joins TRBV11-1 to TRBJ1-1; TCRdb proposes TRBD1, but this gene call is untestable without DNA. This CDR3 contains 18 residues. The germline CDR1 and CDR2 sequences are SGHAT and FQDESV (reference sequence). The CDR3 loop is CASSTLITGRTKGTEAFF.

J is TRBJ2-6 and V is TRBV12-3 or TRBV12-4; TCRdb indicates TRBD1, and absent DNA this call remains unverified. CDR3 length: 16 residues. The CDR3 is CASSSTGASGANVLTF.

The V call is TRBV12-3 or TRBV12-4, the J call TRBJ2-2. The CDR3 contains 15 residues. The CDR3 here is CASSLTASSTGELFF.

V is TRBV9 and J is TRBJ2-1; without DNA, the TCRdb call of TRBD2 cannot be checked. This CDR3 comprises 16 residues. From germline, CDR1 is SGDLS and CDR2 YYNGEE. The CDR3 loop is CASSGRTSGSYNEQFF.

The CDR3 protein is CASSQAAFSLRETQYF. The chain carries TRBV3-1 and TRBJ2-5. This CDR3 contains 16 residues. Germline V gene lookup returns CDR1 LGHDT and CDR2 YNNKEL (reference sequence).

The CDR3 sequence: CASSFGSGAFF. The V and J genes are TRBV12-3 or TRBV12-4 and TRBJ1-1. CDR3 length: 11 residues.

CDR3 loop: CASTGAGAGELFF. The rearrangement joins TRBV19 to TRBJ2-2; TCRdb's D call of TRBD2 is untestable without DNA. This CDR3 is 13 amino acids long. Per the germline V gene, CDR1 is LNHDA and CDR2 is SQIVND (reference sequence). The whole variable domain, filled in from reference TRBV19 and TRBJ2-2, reads DGGITQSPKYLFRKEGQNVTLSCEQNLNHDAMYWYRQDPGQGLRLIYYSQIVNDFQKGDIAEGYSVSREKKESFPLTVTSAQKNPTAFYLCASTGAGAGELFFGEGSRLTVL.

The V and J genes are TRBV7-9 and TRBJ1-4; TCRdb selects TRBD1, and the lack of DNA leaves this call unchecked. This CDR3 contains 12 residues. In germline, CDR1 is SEHNR, CDR2 FQNEAQ (reference sequence). The CDR3 spells CASSFNREKLFF.

V usage is TRBV10-3 and J usage is TRBJ1-6. There are 18 residues in the CDR3. Germline V gives CDR1 ENHRY, CDR2 SYGVKD. CDR3 sequence: CAISESWIPNGDNSPLHF.

CDR3 in amino acids: CASSYSNRGTETQYF. The chain couples TRBV6-5 to TRBJ2-5. This CDR3 region has 15 residues. Looked up from germline, CDR1 is MNHEY and CDR2 is SVGAGI.

This rearrangement joins TRBV25-1 to TRBJ2-3; TCRdb's assignment of TRBD2 cannot be checked, as there is no DNA. Per the germline V gene, CDR1 is MGHDK and CDR2 is SYGVNS. The CDR3 spans 18 residues. The chain's CDR3 is CASSDLTSEVYGTDTQYF.

V usage is TRBV20-1 and J usage is TRBJ2-2; the TCRdb call, TRBD1, lacks DNA for checking. The CDR3 sequence is 14 residues long. Germline assignment: CDR1 DFQATT and CDR2 SNEGSKA (reference sequence). This CDR3 reads CSAAPTDRSGELFF.

The V gene is TRBV20-1, the J gene TRBJ2-3; absent DNA, TCRdb's TRBD2 call cannot be checked. The CDR3 is 18 residues long. The germline V gene encodes CDR1 DFQATT and CDR2 SNEGSKA (reference sequence). CDR3 residues: CSARGGFGLAENTDTQYF.

The chain is built from TRBV29-1 and TRBJ2-3; without DNA, the TCRdb call of TRBD2 cannot be checked. From germline, CDR1 is SQVTM and CDR2 ANQGSEA. This CDR3 has 16 amino acids. The CDR3: CSVEAPGLAGTDTQYF.

The V and J genes are TRBV12-3 or TRBV12-4 and TRBJ1-2; with no DNA, the TCRdb D assignment of TRBD1 cannot be verified. This CDR3 is built from 14 residues. CDR3: CASSDQGAIPGYTF.

The V call is TRBV23-1, the J call TRBJ1-5. TRBV23-1 is an open reading frame whose function is uncertain. This CDR3 has 15 residues. CDR3 loop: CASRTRQLSNQPQHF.

The chain uses TRBV5-1 and TRBJ2-3; the D gene TCRdb calls, TRBD2, cannot be checked with no DNA. The germline CDR1 and CDR2 sequences are SGHRS and YFSETQ. The CDR3 sequence is 16 residues long. CDR3 protein: CASSAGLAGASDTQYF.

This chain uses TRBV7-2 with TRBJ2-5; TCRdb picks TRBD1, but there is no DNA to check that call. The CDR3 contains 17 residues. Germline-derived CDR1 and CDR2 are SGHTA and FQGNSA. CDR3 sequence: CASSFLSDTLYQETQYF.

This chain's CDR3 is CASRVLAGGNNEQFF. This rearrangement joins TRBV27 to TRBJ2-1; TCRdb proposes TRBD2, but this gene call is untestable without DNA. Germline CDR1 is MNHEY and CDR2 is SMNVEV (reference sequence). The CDR3 runs to 15 residues.

The chain links TRBV29-1 to TRBJ2-1; TCRdb selects TRBD2, and the lack of DNA leaves this call unchecked. This CDR3 spans 13 amino acids. CDR1 and CDR2 from the germline V gene are SQVTM and ANQGSEA. CDR3: CSVESEGGPRQFF.

The chain combines TRBV2 with TRBJ2-1; TCRdb reports TRBD1, a call that lacks DNA to check it against. The CDR3 totals 13 residues. Germline loops: CDR1 SNHLY, CDR2 FYNNEI. The CDR3 reads CASNRGRINEQFF.